This passage covers 18 T cell receptor beta chains from one sample sequenced in a study of T cell responses to AZD1222 COVID-19 vaccine. Sequencing used immunoSEQ multiplex PCR; TCRdb keeps in-frame clones, though not all of them. The repertoire has over 150,000 clones, 90% to 95% of them found once; the top ten carry under 2%. The starting material was peripheral blood, obtained 28 days after the second AZD1222 dose. The receptors were gathered from an adult who received the AZD1222 COVID-19 vaccine.

J is TRBJ2-5 and V is TRBV7-2; no clear D. Trimming left V 3 bases short and J 1 base short, with 9 bases between. CDR3 length: 14 amino acids. The germline CDR1 and CDR2 sequences are SGHTA and FQGNSA. CDR3 DNA sequence: TGTGCCAGCAGCTTGGCAGGTCCCCAAGAGACCCAGTACTTC. Translating gives CASSLAGPQETQYF.

The chain couples TRBV19 to TRBJ2-6; tentatively, D is TRBD2 (7 bases). Between the trimmed V and J ends, which lost 7 bases and 4 bases, there was a span of 17 bases. The length of the CDR3 is 16 residues. Per the germline V gene, CDR1 is LNHDA and CDR2 is SQIVND (reference sequence). In DNA, the CDR3 is TGTGCCAGTAAAGCTTCGGGGGGCGAGGGGGCCAACGTCCTGACTTTC. It specifies CASKASGGEGANVLTF.

As for this clone: At the DNA level, this CDR3 is encoded by other sequences in the same sample as well. V is TRBV19 and J is TRBJ1-1, with D unclear. The CDR3 is 13 amino acids. The germline gives CDR1 LNHDA, CDR2 SQIVND (reference sequence). The germline V and J ends were trimmed by 3 bases and 4 bases, with 9 bases remaining between them. The DNA for the CDR3 is TGTGCCAGTAGTATTTCCAGAGGCACTGAAGCTTTCTTT. Translated, it gives CASSISRGTEAFF.

The CDR3 is CASSGPHGLAGNEQFF. CDR3 bases: TGTGCCAGCAGTGGCCCACATGGACTAGCGGGGAATGAGCAGTTCTTC. This chain uses TRBV2 with TRBJ2-1, with 12 bases that match TRBD2. J gave up 7 bases and V 4 bases, and 8 bases lay outside the gene matches. Germline assignment: CDR1 SNHLY and CDR2 FYNNEI. The CDR3 is 16 residues long.

This sequence joins TRBV5-6 and TRBJ1-5; 8 bases map to TRBD1. Germline CDR1 reads SGHDT; CDR2 reads YYEEEE. V was pared by 0 bases and J by 5 bases, with 4 bases of the junction left unmatched. The CDR3 covers 15 residues. In DNA, the CDR3 is TGTGCCAGCAGCTTGGAGGCAGGGGGCGATCAGCCCCAGCATTTT. Amino acid sequence: CASSLEAGGDQPQHF.

With regard to this clone: Relative to the germline gene, one junction end is altered; a read error may explain this. The J gene is TRBJ1-5, the V gene TRBV4-1; D remains unclear. The CDR3 length is 13 residues. CDR1 and CDR2 from the germline V gene are MGHRA and YSYEKL. The CDR3 sequence is CASSQSSDQPQHF. Written as DNA, the CDR3 is TGCGCCAGCAGCCAGAGTAGCGATCAGCCCCAGCATTTT.

The chain is built from TRBV4-3 and TRBJ2-5; no clear D gene. This CDR3 region has 15 residues. V was pared by 0 bases and J by 1 base, with 9 bases between. Germline V gene sequence: CDR1 LGHNA, CDR2 YSLEER. The CDR3 coding sequence is TGCGCCAGCAGCCAAGATCATAACAGCCAAGAGACCCAGTACTTC. It encodes CASSQDHNSQETQYF.

The rearrangement links TRBV2 to TRBJ2-2; 8 nucleotides match TRBD1. Per the germline V gene, CDR1 is SNHLY and CDR2 is FYNNEI. This CDR3 comprises 15 residues. With V trimmed by 2 bases and J by 3 bases, 2 bases remained unmatched. In DNA, the CDR3 is TGTGCCAGCAGTGAACAGGGGGCTCACACCGGGGAGCTGTTTTTT. Its protein product is CASSEQGAHTGELFF.

V and J are TRBV14 and TRBJ2-3; no clear D gene. Trimming removed 1 base at V and 6 bases at J, with 8 bases between. This CDR3 region has 13 residues. Looked up from germline, CDR1 is SGHDN and CDR2 is FVKESK. CDR3 nucleotides: TGTGCCAGCAGCCAAGTTGTTTTGGATACGCAGTATTTT. Translating gives CASSQVVLDTQYF.

This clone was seen more than once but under ten times. The chain uses TRBV7-2 and TRBJ2-5, with D uncertain. The V and J ends lost 5 bases and 3 bases respectively, with 16 bases between them. The CDR3 is made up of 15 amino acids. From germline, CDR1 is SGHTA and CDR2 FQGNSA. The CDR3 spells CASSPSSGIKETQYF. As DNA, the CDR3 is TGTGCCAGCAGCCCCTCATCAGGCATTAAAGAGACCCAGTACTTC.

CDR3 protein: CASTQRRGDEQYF. In DNA, the CDR3 is TGTGCCAGCACTCAAAGGCGGGGAGACGAGCAGTACTTC. This chain uses TRBV12-3 or TRBV12-4 with TRBJ2-7; D might be TRBD2 (6 bases). The CDR3 is made up of 13 amino acids. The V end lost 7 bases, the J end lost 5 bases, and 15 bases lay between the germline ends.

The CDR3, as DNA: TGTGCCTGGAGTCCGAATAGCAATCAGCCCCAGCATTTT. This encodes CAWSPNSNQPQHF. The chain employs TRBV30 and TRBJ1-5; the D is unclear. This CDR3 is 13 amino acids long. In germline, CDR1 is GTSNPN, CDR2 SVGIG (reference sequence). V lost 2 bases to trimming and J lost 0 bases, with 5 bases between them.

V usage is TRBV19 and J usage is TRBJ1-4; 7 nucleotides line up with TRBD1. Trimming took 2 bases from V and 5 from J; bases not matched to a gene: 11. The germline CDR1 and CDR2 sequences are LNHDA and SQIVND (reference sequence). CDR3 length equals 17 residues. The CDR3 spells CASSISEGALSNEKLFF. CDR3 nucleotides: TGTGCCAGTAGTATAAGCGAGGGGGCGTTATCGAATGAAAAACTGTTTTTT.

CDR3 in amino acids: CASSSSSGSTDTQYF. The CDR3 DNA reads TGTGCCAGCAGCTCCTCCAGCGGGAGCACAGATACGCAGTATTTT. This sequence joins TRBV11-2 and TRBJ2-3; TRBD2 might be the D (6 bases). The CDR3 consists of 15 residues. The germline V gene encodes CDR1 SGHAT and CDR2 FQNNGV. Deletions cut 4 bases from V and 0 bases from J, with 11 bases between.

This clone has only a few counts. The rearrangement joins TRBV29-1 to TRBJ1-1; possibly TRBD1 for D (5 bases). Germline V lookup: CDR1 SQVTM, CDR2 ANQGSEA. The germline V and J ends were trimmed by 5 bases and 6 bases, with 13 bases remaining between them. This CDR3 spans 12 amino acids. In DNA form, the CDR3 reads TGCAGCGTTAGTCAGGGTAAGGCTGAAGCTTTCTTT. It translates to CSVSQGKAEAFF. The full variable domain, completed using reference TRBV29-1 and TRBJ1-1, is SAVISQKPSRDICQRGTSLTIQCQVDSQVTMMFWYRQQPGQSLTLIATANQGSEATYESGFVIDKFPISRPNLTFSTLTVSNMSPEDSSIYLCSVSQGKAEAFFGQGTRLTVV.

This chain joins TRBV27 and TRBJ1-1; no clear D gene. Germline loops: CDR1 MNHEY, CDR2 SMNVEV (reference sequence). The CDR3 is 16 residues long. Deletions cut 2 bases from V and 10 bases from J, with 23 bases between. The chain's CDR3 is CASSLGFGTGVSSAFF. The CDR3 region has the DNA TGTGCCAGCAGTTTAGGGTTTGGCACGGGCGTTTCGTCAGCTTTCTTT.

The V and J genes are TRBV28 and TRBJ1-5, with D perhaps TRBD1 (6 bases). CDR1 and CDR2 from the germline V gene are MDHEN and SYDVKM. Trimming cost V 7 bases and J 2 bases, with 6 bases left between them. The CDR3 is made up of 12 amino acids. CDR3 region: CASKGGNQPQHF. CDR3 nucleotide sequence: TGTGCCAGCAAGGGGGGCAATCAGCCCCAGCATTTT.

V is TRBV9 and J is TRBJ1-6; D is unclear. This CDR3 has 15 residues. Trimming pared 3 bases from V and 10 bases from J, leaving 17 bases between. Per the germline V gene, CDR1 is SGDLS and CDR2 is YYNGEE. CDR3 protein: CASSALPGGGSPLHF. For the CDR3, the DNA is TGTGCCAGCAGCGCTCTTCCGGGAGGTGGATCACCCCTCCACTTT.